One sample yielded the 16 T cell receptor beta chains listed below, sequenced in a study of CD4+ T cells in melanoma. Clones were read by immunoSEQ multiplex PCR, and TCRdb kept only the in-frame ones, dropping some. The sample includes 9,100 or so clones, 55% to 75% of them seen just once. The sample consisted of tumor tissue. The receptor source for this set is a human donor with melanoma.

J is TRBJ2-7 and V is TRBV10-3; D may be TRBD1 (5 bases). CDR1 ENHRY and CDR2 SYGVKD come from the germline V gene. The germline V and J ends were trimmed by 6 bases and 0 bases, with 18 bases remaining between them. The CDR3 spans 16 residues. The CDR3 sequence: CAIRDPGQGRSYEQYF. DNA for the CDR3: TGTGCCATCAGGGACCCAGGGCAGGGTCGCTCCTACGAGCAGTACTTC.

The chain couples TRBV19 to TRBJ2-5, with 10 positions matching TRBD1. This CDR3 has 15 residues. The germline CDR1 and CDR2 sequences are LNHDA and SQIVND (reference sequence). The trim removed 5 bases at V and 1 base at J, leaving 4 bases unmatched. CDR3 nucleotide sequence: TGTGCCAGTAGTGACCGGGACAGGGGCCAAGAGACCCAGTACTTC. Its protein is CASSDRDRGQETQYF.

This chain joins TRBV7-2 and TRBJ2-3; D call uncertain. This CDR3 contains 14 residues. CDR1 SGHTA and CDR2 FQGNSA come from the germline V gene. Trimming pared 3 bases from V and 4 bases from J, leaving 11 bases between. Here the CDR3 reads CASSLGSHADTQYF. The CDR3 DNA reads TGTGCCAGCAGCTTGGGATCCCACGCAGATACGCAGTATTTT.

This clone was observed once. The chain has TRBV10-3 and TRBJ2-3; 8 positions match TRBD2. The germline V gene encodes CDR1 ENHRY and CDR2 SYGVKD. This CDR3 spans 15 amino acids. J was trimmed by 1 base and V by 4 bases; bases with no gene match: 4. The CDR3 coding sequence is TGTGCCATCAGTGTTGGACTAGCAGGCACAGATACGCAGTATTTT. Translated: CAISVGLAGTDTQYF.

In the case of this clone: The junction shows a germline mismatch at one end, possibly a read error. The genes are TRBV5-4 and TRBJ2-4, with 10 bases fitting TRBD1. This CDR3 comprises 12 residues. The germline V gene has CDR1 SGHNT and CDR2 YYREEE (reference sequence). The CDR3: CASSRTGTGVLF. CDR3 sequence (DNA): TGTGCCAGCAGCCGGACCGGGACAGGGGTCCTTTTC.

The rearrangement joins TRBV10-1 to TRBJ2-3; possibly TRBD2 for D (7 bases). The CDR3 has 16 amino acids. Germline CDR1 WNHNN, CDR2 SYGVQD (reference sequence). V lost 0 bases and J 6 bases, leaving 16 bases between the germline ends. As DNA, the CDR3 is TGCGCCAGCAGTGAGTCCTACTTGGGGGGGCTGGATACGCAGTATTTT. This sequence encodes CASSESYLGGLDTQYF.

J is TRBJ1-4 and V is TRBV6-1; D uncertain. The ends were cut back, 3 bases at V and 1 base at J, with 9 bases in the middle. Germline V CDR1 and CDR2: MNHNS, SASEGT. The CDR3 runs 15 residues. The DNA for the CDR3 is TGTGCCAGCAGTGAGCGGGTCTTAACTAATGAAAAACTGTTTTTT. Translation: CASSERVLTNEKLFF.

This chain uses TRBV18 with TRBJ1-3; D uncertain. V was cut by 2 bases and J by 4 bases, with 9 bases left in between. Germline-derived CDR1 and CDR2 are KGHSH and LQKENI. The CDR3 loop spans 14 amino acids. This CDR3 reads CASSPNGMGNTIYF. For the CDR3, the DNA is TGTGCCAGCTCACCAAACGGAATGGGAAACACCATATATTTT.

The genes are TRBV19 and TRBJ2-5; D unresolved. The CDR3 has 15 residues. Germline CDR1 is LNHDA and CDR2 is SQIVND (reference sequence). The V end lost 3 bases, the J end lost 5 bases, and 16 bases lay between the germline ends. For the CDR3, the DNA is TGTGCCAGTAGTATCGGGCTCAGGATGGCGGAGACCCAGTACTTC. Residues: CASSIGLRMAETQYF.

The CDR3: CASSLGRMNTEAFF. Written as DNA, the CDR3 is TGTGCCAGCAGCCTCGGACGGATGAACACTGAAGCTTTCTTT. The gene calls are TRBV7-8 and TRBJ1-1; D is undetermined. Between the trimmed V and J ends, which lost 5 bases and 0 bases, there was a span of 10 bases. CDR1 SGHVS and CDR2 FQNEAQ come from the germline V gene. The CDR3 extends over 14 amino acids.

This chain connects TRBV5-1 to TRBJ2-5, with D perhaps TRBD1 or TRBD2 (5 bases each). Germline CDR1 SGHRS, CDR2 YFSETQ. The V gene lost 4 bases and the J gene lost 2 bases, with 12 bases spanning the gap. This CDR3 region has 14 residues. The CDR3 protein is CASSRGTGQETQYF. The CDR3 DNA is TGCGCCAGCAGCCGGGGTACAGGACAAGAGACCCAGTACTTC.

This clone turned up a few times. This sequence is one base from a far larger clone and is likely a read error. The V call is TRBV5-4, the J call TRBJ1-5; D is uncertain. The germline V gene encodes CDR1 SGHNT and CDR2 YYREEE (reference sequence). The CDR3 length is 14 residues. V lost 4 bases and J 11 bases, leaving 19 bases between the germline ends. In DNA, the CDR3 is TGTGCCAGCAGCCAAGCCGTGGTAGGGTGGTCCCAGCATTTT. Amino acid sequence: CASSQAVVGWSQHF.

The CDR3 nucleotides read TGTGCCAGCAGCTTAGGACTAGCGGGATATTACGAGCAGTACTTC. Protein: CASSLGLAGYYEQYF. The chain is built from TRBV7-2 and TRBJ2-7, with 11 bases fitting TRBD2. Germline CDR1 reads SGHTA; CDR2 reads FQGNSA. Trimming removed 1 base from V and 4 bases from J; junction bases left unmatched: 3. This CDR3 has 15 amino acids. The full variable domain, rest sourced from reference TRBV7-2 and TRBJ2-7, is GAGVSQSPSNKVTEKGKDVELRCDPISGHTALYWYRQSLGQGLEFLIYFQGNSAPDKSGLPSDRFSAERTGGSVSTLTIQRTQQEDSAVYLCASSLGLAGYYEQYFGPGTRLTVT.

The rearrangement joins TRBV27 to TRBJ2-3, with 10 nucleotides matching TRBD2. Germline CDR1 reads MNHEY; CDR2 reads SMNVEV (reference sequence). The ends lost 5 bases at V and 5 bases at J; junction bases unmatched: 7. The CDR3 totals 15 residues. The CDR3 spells CASSKALAGVDTQYF. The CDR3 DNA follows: TGTGCCAGCAGTAAAGCTCTAGCGGGGGTAGATACGCAGTATTTT.

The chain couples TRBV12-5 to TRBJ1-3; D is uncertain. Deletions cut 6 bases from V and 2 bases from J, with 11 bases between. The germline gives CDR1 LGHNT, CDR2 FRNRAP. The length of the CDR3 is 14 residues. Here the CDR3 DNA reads TGTGCTAGTGGCCTGGGGAGCCCTGGAAACACCATATATTTT. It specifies CASGLGSPGNTIYF.

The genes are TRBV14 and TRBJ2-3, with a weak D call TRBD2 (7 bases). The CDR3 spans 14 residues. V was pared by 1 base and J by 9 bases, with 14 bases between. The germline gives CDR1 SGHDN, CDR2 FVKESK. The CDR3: CASSQVGGGPTQYF. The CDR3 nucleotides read TGTGCCAGCAGCCAAGTTGGGGGGGGGCCAACGCAGTATTTT. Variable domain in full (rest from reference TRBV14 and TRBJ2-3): EAGVTQFPSHSVIEKGQTVTLRCDPISGHDNLYWYRRVMGKEIKFLLHFVKESKQDESGMPNNRFLAERTGGTYSTLKVQPAELEDSGVYFCASSQVGGGPTQYFGPGTRLTVL.